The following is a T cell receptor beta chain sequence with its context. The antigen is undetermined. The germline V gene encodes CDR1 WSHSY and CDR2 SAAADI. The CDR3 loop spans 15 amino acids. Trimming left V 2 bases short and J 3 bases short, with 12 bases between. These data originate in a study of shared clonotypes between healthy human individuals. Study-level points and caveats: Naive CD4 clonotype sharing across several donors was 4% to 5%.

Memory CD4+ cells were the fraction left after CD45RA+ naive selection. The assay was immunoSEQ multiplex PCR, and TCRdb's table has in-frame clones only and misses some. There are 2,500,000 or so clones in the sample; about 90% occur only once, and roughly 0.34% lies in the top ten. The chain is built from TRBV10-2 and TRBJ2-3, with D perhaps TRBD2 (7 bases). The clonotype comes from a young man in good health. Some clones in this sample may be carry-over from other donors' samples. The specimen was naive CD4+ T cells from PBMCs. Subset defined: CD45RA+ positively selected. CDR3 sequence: CASSERGRGTDTQYF. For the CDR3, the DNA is TGCGCCAGCAGTGAGAGGGGGAGGGGGACAGATACGCAGTATTTT.